What follows is one T cell receptor beta chain and its context. This specimen comes from a study of cytomegalovirus exposure and HLA in healthy donors. Germline-derived CDR1 and CDR2 are MNHEY and SMNVEV (reference sequence). V was pared by 6 bases and J by 4 bases, with 10 bases of the junction left unmatched. CDR3 length equals 15 residues. Some clones are missing from TCRdb's copy, which holds only in-frame ones; the method was immunoSEQ multiplex PCR. The sample has some 210,000 clones, 87% seen once. The sequenced material came from PBMCs. This sequence was found in a woman aged 18-35 years in good health and CMV-seropositive. This chain links TRBV27 with TRBJ1-2; TRBD1 agrees at 8 bases. CDR3 sequence: CASRLAGGAGYGYTF. The DNA for the CDR3 is TGTGCCAGCAGGTTGGCAGGGGGCGCGGGCTATGGCTACACCTTC.